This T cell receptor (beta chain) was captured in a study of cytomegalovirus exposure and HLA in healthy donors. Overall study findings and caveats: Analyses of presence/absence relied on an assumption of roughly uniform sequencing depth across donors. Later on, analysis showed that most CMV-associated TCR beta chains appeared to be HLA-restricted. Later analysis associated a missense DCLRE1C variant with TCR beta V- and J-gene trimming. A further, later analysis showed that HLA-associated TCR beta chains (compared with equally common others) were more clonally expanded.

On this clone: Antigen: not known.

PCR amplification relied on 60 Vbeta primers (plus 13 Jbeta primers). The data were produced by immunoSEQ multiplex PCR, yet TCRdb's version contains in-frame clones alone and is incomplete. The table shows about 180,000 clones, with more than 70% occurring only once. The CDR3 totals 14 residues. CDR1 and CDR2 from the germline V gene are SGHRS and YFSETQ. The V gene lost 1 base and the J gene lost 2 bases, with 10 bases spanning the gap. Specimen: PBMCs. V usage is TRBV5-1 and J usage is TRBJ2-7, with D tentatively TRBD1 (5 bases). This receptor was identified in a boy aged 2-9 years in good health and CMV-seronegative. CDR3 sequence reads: CASSLKGYTYEQYF. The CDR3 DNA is TGCGCCAGCAGCTTGAAGGGGTACACCTACGAGCAGTACTTC.